The rows below give T cell receptor beta chains drawn from one sample of a study of beta chain features in type 1 diabetes. Method: immunoSEQ multiplex PCR; TCRdb's copy keeps in-frame clones and lacks some. The profile shows over 300,000 clones, roughly 8% of them singletons. Sequences were obtained from central memory CD4+ T cells from blood. These TCRs come from a woman under 30 in good health. CDR3s include the opening cysteine and the closing phenylalanine or tryptophan. The order of the fields is V gene, clone size, J gene, D gene, CDR3 protein, CDR3 DNA. The D gene is left open where the match is weak. Some rows have no size entry. The others give once, few or many, or a class for an expanded clone.

TRBV11-2	few	TRBJ2-7	TRBD2	CASSTSSGSSYEQYF	TGTGCCAGCAGCACCTCTAGCGGGAGCTCCTACGAGCAGTACTTC
TRBV28	many	TRBJ2-1	-	CASMRGTQQFF	TGTGCCAGCATGCGAGGGACTCAACAGTTCTTC
TRBV25-1	few	TRBJ2-1	TRBD2	CASSAQLAGGGDEQFF	TGTGCCAGCAGTGCCCAACTAGCGGGAGGGGGGGATGAGCAGTTCTTC
TRBV6-5	few	TRBJ2-5	-	CASTMTGPGAQYF	TGTGCCAGCACTATGACGGGACCGGGGGCCCAGTACTTC
TRBV6-5	-	TRBJ2-7	-	CASTYPTLEPYEQYF	TGTGCCAGTACATACCCGACGCTAGAACCGTACGAGCAGTACTTC
TRBV2	few	TRBJ2-1	-	CASVGGREQFF	TGTGCCAGCGTCGGAGGACGTGAGCAGTTCTTC
TRBV28	few	TRBJ1-2	-	CASHGQSYGYTF	TGTGCCAGCCATGGACAGTCTTATGGCTACACCTTC
TRBV18	few	TRBJ2-7	-	CASSDRNEGEQYF	TGTGCCAGCTCAGACAGAAACGAGGGCGAGCAGTACTTC
TRBV7-2	-	TRBJ2-7	TRBD2	CASSLLAGGSSYEQYF	TGTGCCAGCAGCTTATTGGCGGGAGGGAGCTCCTACGAGCAGTACTTC
TRBV15	-	TRBJ2-7	-	CATSRDGGYEQYF	TGTGCCACCAGCAGGGATGGGGGCTACGAGCAGTACTTC
TRBV18	many	TRBJ1-2	-	CASSPSQGSSYTF	TGTGCCAGCTCACCGAGCCAGGGTAGTAGCTACACCTTC
TRBV6-5	few	TRBJ2-5	TRBD2	CASSYSAGGAETQYF	TGTGCCAGCAGTTACTCAGCGGGAGGGGCGGAGACCCAGTACTTC
TRBV2	few	TRBJ2-7	-	CASGTDGGEQYF	TGTGCCAGCGGGACAGACGGGGGCGAGCAGTACTTC
TRBV2	-	TRBJ1-2	TRBD1	CASSGQGADYGYTF	TGTGCCAGCAGTGGACAGGGGGCGGACTATGGCTACACCTTC
TRBV7-2	few	TRBJ2-2	-	CASRKPGLPGTGELFF	TGTGCCAGCAGAAAACCGGGACTCCCGGGCACCGGGGAGCTGTTTTTT
TRBV25-1	few	TRBJ2-6	-	CASSGVGANVLTF	TGTGCCAGCAGCGGGGTAGGGGCCAACGTCCTGACTTTC
TRBV5-6	-	TRBJ2-1	-	CASSQDWSSYNEQFF	TGTGCCAGCAGCCAAGACTGGAGCTCCTACAATGAGCAGTTCTTC
TRBV2	many	TRBJ2-7	-	CASTLQTGEQYF	TGTGCCAGCACCCTGCAAACAGGGGAGCAGTACTTC
TRBV11-2	-	TRBJ2-7	TRBD2	CASSLVGASGRYEQYF	TGTGCCAGCAGCTTAGTCGGAGCTAGCGGGAGATACGAGCAGTACTTC
TRBV10-3	-	TRBJ2-2	TRBD1	CAIGGQGASGELFF	TGTGCCATCGGTGGACAGGGGGCAAGCGGGGAGCTGTTTTTT
TRBV2	few	TRBJ1-5	-	CASRGNSNSNQPQHF	TGTGCCAGCCGTGGAAACAGCAATAGCAATCAGCCCCAGCATTTT
TRBV18	few	TRBJ2-2	-	CASSPLRTTGELFF	TGTGCCAGCTCACCACTCAGGACCACCGGGGAGCTGTTTTTT
TRBV28	-	TRBJ2-1	-	CASSFRENNEQFF	TGTGCCAGCAGTTTCCGGGAGAACAATGAGCAGTTCTTC
TRBV18	-	TRBJ1-2	-	CASSPQGQNYGYTF	TGTGCCAGCTCACCCCAGGGGCAAAACTATGGCTACACCTTC
TRBV5-6	few	TRBJ2-3	-	CASSLAQESTDTQYF	TGTGCCAGCAGCTTGGCGCAGGAGAGCACAGATACGCAGTATTTT
TRBV2	few	TRBJ1-2	TRBD1	CATAAWGTVEYGYTF	TGTGCCACCGCCGCATGGGGGACAGTAGAGTATGGCTACACCTTC
TRBV18	few	TRBJ2-2	-	CASGETGELFF	TGTGCCAGTGGAGAGACCGGGGAGCTGTTTTTT
TRBV28	-	TRBJ2-5	-	CASTGASQETQYF	TGTGCCAGCACCGGGGCCTCCCAAGAGACCCAGTACTTC
TRBV18	-	TRBJ1-4	-	CASSPPGAIYEKLFF	TGTGCCAGCTCACCACCGGGGGCGATTTATGAAAAACTGTTTTTT
TRBV28	few	TRBJ2-7	-	CASSLTPNVEQYF	TGTGCCAGCAGTTTAACCCCAAATGTCGAGCAGTACTTC
TRBV29-1	-	TRBJ2-1	-	CSVERDESWQFF	TGCAGCGTTGAACGTGACGAATCGTGGCAGTTCTTC
TRBV18	-	TRBJ2-3	TRBD2	CASSPMVAGSVGTQYF	TGTGCCAGCTCACCAATGGTAGCGGGATCCGTCGGTACGCAGTATTTT
TRBV7-9	few	TRBJ2-7	TRBD1	CASSLQGASYEQYF	TGTGCCAGCAGCTTACAGGGGGCCTCCTACGAGCAGTACTTC
TRBV19	few	TRBJ2-2	TRBD1	CASSIVPGQVGNTGELFF	TGTGCCAGTAGTATAGTTCCGGGACAGGTTGGAAACACCGGGGAGCTGTTTTTT
TRBV9	-	TRBJ2-5	TRBD1	CASSVRLGQGEFETQYF	TGTGCCAGCAGCGTTCGGTTGGGGCAGGGGGAGTTCGAGACCCAGTACTTC
TRBV6-5	-	TRBJ2-5	-	CARSMAQETQYF	TGTGCCAGGTCGATGGCCCAAGAGACCCAGTACTTC
TRBV5-4	-	TRBJ2-2	-	CASSGQGRGTGELFF	TGTGCCAGCAGCGGCCAGGGGAGAGGGACCGGGGAGCTGTTTTTT
TRBV7-3	-	TRBJ2-5	-	CASSFAGEETQYF	TGTGCCAGCAGCTTCGCTGGAGAAGAGACCCAGTACTTC
TRBV27	few	TRBJ1-2	TRBD1	CASSPDRGNYGYTF	TGTGCCAGCAGCCCGGACAGGGGAAACTATGGCTACACCTTC
TRBV27	-	TRBJ1-4	-	CASRDVNEKLFF	TGTGCCAGCCGGGACGTGAATGAAAAACTGTTTTTT
TRBV2	few	TRBJ2-2	-	CAGSWGQSRELFF	TGTGCCGGTAGTTGGGGGCAATCGAGGGAGCTGTTTTTT
TRBV4-3	few	TRBJ1-5	-	CASSQDHGTESNQPQHF	TGCGCCAGCAGCCAAGATCATGGCACAGAAAGCAATCAGCCCCAGCATTTT
TRBV4-2	-	TRBJ1-3	-	CASSRDRQNGNTIYF	TGTGCCAGCAGCCGAGACAGGCAAAACGGAAACACCATATATTTT
TRBV5-4	-	TRBJ2-4	-	CASSLHGAKNIQYF	TGTGCCAGCAGCTTACACGGAGCCAAAAACATTCAGTACTTC
TRBV19	-	TRBJ2-1	TRBD2	CASSIVVTSGRADEQFF	TGTGCCAGTAGTATAGTGGTGACTAGCGGGAGGGCCGATGAGCAGTTCTTC
TRBV7-9	-	TRBJ1-2	TRBD1	CASSLKQGSNYGYTF	TGTGCCAGCAGCTTAAAACAGGGGTCGAACTATGGCTACACCTTC
TRBV5-4	-	TRBJ1-1	-	CASSLLGANTEAFF	TGTGCCAGCAGCTTGTTGGGGGCGAACACTGAAGCTTTCTTT
TRBV4-3	few	TRBJ2-3	-	CASSQNRGWEGTDTQYF	TGCGCCAGCAGCCAAAATCGGGGGTGGGAGGGCACAGATACGCAGTATTTT
TRBV7-2	many	TRBJ2-1	TRBD2	CASSPQRDVQFF	TGTGCCAGCAGCCCTCAGCGGGACGTGCAGTTCTTC
TRBV11-2	few	TRBJ2-1	-	CASSIRAGTSNEQFF	TGTGCCAGCAGCATTAGGGCCGGGACCTCGAATGAGCAGTTCTTC
TRBV18	many	TRBJ2-7	-	CASSPDGNYEQYF	TGTGCCAGCTCACCAGACGGGAACTACGAGCAGTACTTC
TRBV5-6	few	TRBJ2-7	TRBD1	CASSRDRGQYEQYF	TGTGCCAGCAGCAGGGACAGGGGGCAGTACGAGCAGTACTTC
TRBV7-3	few	TRBJ2-5	-	CASSLLQETQYF	TGTGCCAGCAGCTTGCTACAAGAGACCCAGTACTTC
TRBV29-1	few	TRBJ2-5	-	CSVDTGYETQYF	TGCAGCGTGGACACAGGATACGAGACCCAGTACTTC
TRBV7-2	few	TRBJ2-3	TRBD2	CASSLSGRVTYTQYF	TGTGCCAGCAGCTTGAGCGGGAGGGTGACATATACGCAGTATTTT
TRBV18	-	TRBJ2-3	-	CASSPGLSGDTQYF	TGTGCCAGCTCACCCGGTCTCTCCGGAGATACGCAGTATTTT
TRBV5-4	-	TRBJ1-1	-	CASSTPLTEAFF	TGTGCCAGCAGCACTCCACTCACTGAAGCTTTCTTT
TRBV10-3	-	TRBJ1-4	-	CATRSNTDGGYEKLFF	TGTGCCACAAGATCCAATACGGACGGAGGATATGAAAAACTGTTTTTT
TRBV28	few	TRBJ2-7	-	CASRGTYEQYF	TGTGCCAGCAGAGGGACGTACGAGCAGTACTTC